This T cell receptor (beta chain) is drawn from a study of blood T cell repertoires in COVID-19. Study overall: Some COVID-19 samples were acute and others convalescent; all came from the United States, Italy and Spain. PBMCs, B-cell-depleted T cells, or T cells provided the cDNA or gDNA that made up the material.

Methods used by the authors: Reference gene primer amplification yielded estimated nucleated cell counts. Sequenced by immunoSEQ multiplex PCR; TCRdb stores in-frame clones only, minus some. From that table come the V and J calls and clone size; the DNA was used to work out D and trimming. The sample includes around 270,000 clones, around 89% of them seen just once. The sample was peripheral blood. This clonotype originated in a man aged 25 to 40 with acute or convalescent COVID-19.

In DNA form, the CDR3 reads TGCGCCAGCAGCTTGGCCCCATTTGTTGAAGCTTTCTTT. Encoded protein: CASSLAPFVEAFF. V is TRBV5-1 and J is TRBJ1-1; D is unclear. The CDR3 length is 13 residues. Germline V gives CDR1 SGHRS, CDR2 YFSETQ. V was pared by 0 bases and J by 7 bases, with 10 bases between.